Shown below are 27 T cell receptor beta chains from a single sample sequenced in a study of CD8+ T cells in alopecia areata. Sequencing used cDNA as its template, made by extracting RNA and reverse transcribing it. TCRdb keeps only in-frame clones here, not all; method: immunoSEQ multiplex PCR. The sample holds 160,000 or so clones, about three fifths seen once. Treatment defined: oral pan-JAK inhibitor, 5-10 mg twice daily. Sequenced here: CD4+ T cells sorted from blood, sampled between weeks 55 and 70, from a patient treated with tofacitinib. These receptors were collected from a human donor with alopecia areata.

This clone was seen only once. The gene calls are TRBV30 and TRBJ2-3; 8 nucleotides line up with TRBD2. The CDR3 is 15 amino acids. J was trimmed by 0 bases and V by 4 bases; bases with no gene match: 6. CDR1 GTSNPN and CDR2 SVGIG come from the germline V gene (reference sequence). CDR3 sequence (DNA): TGTGCCTGGAATAAGCGGGGGACTAGCACAGATACGCAGTATTTT. Amino acid sequence: CAWNKRGTSTDTQYF.

In this sample, this clone turned up a few times. The chain carries TRBV10-3 and TRBJ2-3; D not resolved. Per the germline V gene, CDR1 is ENHRY and CDR2 is SYGVKD. Between the trimmed V and J ends, which lost 4 bases and 3 bases, there was a span of 8 bases. CDR3 length equals 13 residues. The CDR3 DNA reads as TGTGCCATCAGTGGCAAAACGACAGATACGCAGTATTTT. Its protein product is CAISGKTTDTQYF.

The chain couples TRBV27 to TRBJ1-5; D uncertain. Germline CDR1 reads MNHEY; CDR2 reads SMNVEV (reference sequence). The CDR3 contains 14 residues. V lost 2 bases and J lost 7, with 12 bases in between. The CDR3 region is CASSLDAGNQPQHF. CDR3 nucleotides: TGTGCCAGCAGTTTAGACGCGGGAAACCAGCCCCAGCATTTT.

This sequence joins TRBV4-2 and TRBJ2-6; maybe TRBD2 (6 bases). This CDR3 region has 18 residues. Germline V gene lookup returns CDR1 LGHNA and CDR2 YNFKEQ. The V end was cut by 1 base, the J end by 0 bases, with 13 bases between. As DNA, the CDR3 is TGTGCCAGCAGCCAAGTCCAGGGAGGAAGCTCTGGGGCCAACGTCCTGACTTTC. Translation gives CASSQVQGGSSGANVLTF.

CDR3 amino acids: CASSIDGGPDTEAFF. The DNA for the CDR3 is TGTGCCAGTAGTATAGATGGAGGTCCAGACACTGAAGCTTTCTTT. This chain connects TRBV19 to TRBJ1-1, with D uncertain. Trimming cost V 0 bases and J 3 bases, with 11 bases left between them. The CDR3 runs to 15 residues. Germline loops: CDR1 LNHDA, CDR2 SQIVND (reference sequence).

This clone was detected only a few times. The chain recombines TRBV4-1 with TRBJ2-2; maybe TRBD1 (6 bases). Germline loops: CDR1 MGHRA, CDR2 YSYEKL. The CDR3 runs 13 residues. The V and J ends lost 5 bases and 5 bases respectively, with 9 bases between them. DNA of the CDR3: TGCGCCAGCAGCGGGGGCTGGACCGGGGAGCTGTTTTTT. This sequence encodes CASSGGWTGELFF.

This clone has more than one count but fewer than ten. The V call is TRBV5-1, the J call TRBJ1-2; 8 positions match TRBD1. V lost 2 bases to trimming and J lost 4 bases; unmatched junction nucleotides: 7. The CDR3 has 15 residues. Germline V gene sequence: CDR1 SGHRS, CDR2 YFSETQ. The CDR3, as DNA: TGCGCCAGCAGCTTCGGGACAGGCTCTGGCTATGGCTACACCTTC. It specifies CASSFGTGSGYGYTF.

The V call is TRBV25-1, the J call TRBJ1-5, with 8 bases aligning to TRBD1. The CDR3 is 15 amino acids. The ends lost 4 bases at V and 5 bases at J; junction bases unmatched: 7. Germline values: CDR1 MGHDK, CDR2 SYGVNS. The CDR3 DNA reads as TGTGCCAGCAGTGCCGCCCAGACAGGGGATCAGCCCCAGCATTTT. Amino acids: CASSAAQTGDQPQHF.

The V call is TRBV6-1, the J call TRBJ2-1, with TRBD1 matching 7 bases. The CDR3 extends over 14 amino acids. After removal of 6 bases from V and 1 base from J, the junction contained 3 bases not matched to a gene. The germline V gene encodes CDR1 MNHNS and CDR2 SASEGT. Here the CDR3 reads CASSLGQSYNEQFF. The CDR3 nucleotides are TGTGCCAGCAGCCTGGGACAGTCCTACAATGAGCAGTTCTTC.

The chain recombines TRBV7-9 with TRBJ2-3; D gene unclear. The CDR3 loop spans 14 amino acids. Germline-derived CDR1 and CDR2 are SEHNR and FQNEAQ (reference sequence). Trimming removed 3 bases from V and 1 base from J, with 8 bases in between. CDR3 protein: CASSLSTRTDTQYF. Here the CDR3 DNA reads TGTGCCAGCAGCTTGAGTACTCGCACAGATACGCAGTATTTT.

The chain combines TRBV6-5 with TRBJ1-5; 7 positions match TRBD1. J lost 3 bases, V lost 5 bases, and 7 bases had no gene match. CDR3 length equals 15 residues. Germline V lookup: CDR1 MNHEY, CDR2 SVGAGI. CDR3 sequence: CASSRATGTNQPQHF. As DNA, the CDR3 is TGTGCCAGCAGTAGGGCGACAGGGACCAATCAGCCCCAGCATTTT.

This sequence joins TRBV6-1 and TRBJ1-1; a possible D gene is TRBD1 (6 bases). This CDR3 is built from 14 residues. Per germline, CDR1 MNHNS and CDR2 SASEGT. V was trimmed by 5 bases and J by 6 bases, leaving 16 bases between them. For the CDR3, the DNA is TGTGCCAGCAGTTTCAAACAGGGTATCTCTGAAGCTTTCTTT. Translated, it gives CASSFKQGISEAFF.

This chain uses TRBV27 with TRBJ1-6; 8 nucleotides agree with TRBD1. The germline V gene has CDR1 MNHEY and CDR2 SMNVEV (reference sequence). The CDR3 runs 12 residues. The ends lost 7 bases at V and 8 bases at J; junction bases unmatched: 1. Written as DNA, the CDR3 is TGTGCCAGCAAGACAGGGGATTCACCCCTCCACTTT. Protein product: CASKTGDSPLHF.

This sequence joins TRBV7-8 and TRBJ2-5, with no clear D. Germline CDR1 is SGHVS and CDR2 is FQNEAQ. The V and J ends lost 0 bases and 3 bases respectively, with 8 bases between them. The CDR3 has 14 residues. The CDR3 region is CASSLAGREETQYF. The DNA for the CDR3 is TGTGCCAGCAGCTTAGCGGGCCGGGAAGAGACCCAGTACTTC.

J is TRBJ2-7 and V is TRBV29-1; a weak D match, TRBD1 (6 bases). V was cut by 2 bases and J by 12 bases, with 14 bases left in between. Germline V gives CDR1 SQVTM, CDR2 ANQGSEA. This CDR3 is built from 11 residues. The CDR3 nucleotides read TGCAGCGTTGAAATCTCACAGGGTCTGTACTTC. As protein: CSVEISQGLYF.

This clone was seen a few times. J is TRBJ2-2 and V is TRBV19, with 7 nucleotides matching TRBD1. The CDR3 length is 13 residues. Per germline, CDR1 LNHDA and CDR2 SQIVND (reference sequence). The V and J ends lost 5 bases and 6 bases, in that order; junction bases with no gene match: 3. The CDR3 spells CASSSQGAGELFF. The CDR3 DNA is TGTGCCAGTAGTTCTCAGGGGGCCGGGGAGCTGTTTTTT. The whole variable domain, remainder taken from reference TRBV19 and TRBJ2-2, is DGGITQSPKYLFRKEGQNVTLSCEQNLNHDAMYWYRQDPGQGLRLIYYSQIVNDFQKGDIAEGYSVSREKKESFPLTVTSAQKNPTAFYLCASSSQGAGELFFGEGSRLTVL.

The rearrangement joins TRBV15 to TRBJ2-1; unclear D gene. Looked up from germline, CDR1 is LNHNV and CDR2 is YYDKDF (reference sequence). V lost 5 bases to trimming and J lost 4 bases, with 15 bases between them. This CDR3 has 15 amino acids. In DNA form, the CDR3 reads TGTGCCACCAGCCGTCTGGAATTAGGTTACAATGAGCAGTTCTTC. Its protein is CATSRLELGYNEQFF.

The rearrangement joins TRBV11-3 to TRBJ2-3; perhaps TRBD2 as D (7 bases). Germline assignment: CDR1 SGHNT and CDR2 YENEEA. V was pared by 6 bases and J by 6 bases, with 16 bases between. CDR3 length: 14 amino acids. CDR3 in DNA: TGTGCCAGCAGAGTCTCGGGGGGCCAGGATACGCAGTATTTT. Translated, it gives CASRVSGGQDTQYF.

The chain has TRBV9 and TRBJ2-1, with 10 bases lining up with TRBD2. Germline V gives CDR1 SGDLS, CDR2 YYNGEE. V trimming: 4 bases; J trimming: 4 bases; junction bases outside the gene matches: 2. The CDR3 spans 14 residues. The CDR3 loop reads CASSLAGDYNEQFF. The CDR3 DNA sequence: TGTGCCAGCAGCCTAGCGGGGGATTACAATGAGCAGTTCTTC.

The chain uses TRBV18 and TRBJ2-7, with D maybe TRBD1 (6 bases). Looked up from germline, CDR1 is KGHSH and CDR2 is LQKENI. This CDR3 contains 12 residues. The V end was cut by 6 bases, the J end by 4 bases, with 10 bases between. CDR3 sequence (DNA): TGTGCCAGCTCGCAGGACAGATACGAGCAGTACTTC. It yields the protein CASSQDRYEQYF.

The CDR3 is CASSLLGTGGTDTQYF. As DNA, the CDR3 is TGCGCCAGCAGCCTACTTGGGACAGGGGGCACAGATACGCAGTATTTT. V and J are TRBV5-1 and TRBJ2-3; TRBD1 agrees at 10 bases. Per germline, CDR1 SGHRS and CDR2 YFSETQ. The CDR3 covers 16 residues. The ends lost 4 bases at V and 1 base at J; junction bases unmatched: 6.

The CDR3 here is CASSVDYGSHTEAFF. In DNA, the CDR3 is TGTGCCAGCAGCGTAGATTACGGCTCTCACACTGAAGCTTTCTTT. This sequence joins TRBV9 and TRBJ1-1, with D unclear. The CDR3 extends over 15 amino acids. Deletions cut 0 bases from V and 3 bases from J, with 12 bases between. Germline V gene data show CDR1 as SGDLS and CDR2 as YYNGEE.

The table lists this clone with a few counts. J is TRBJ2-7 and V is TRBV6-1; tentatively, D is TRBD1 (6 bases). CDR3 size: 15 residues. Trimming left V 4 bases short and J 3 bases short, with 16 bases between. From germline, CDR1 is MNHNS and CDR2 SASEGT. CDR3 nucleotides: TGTGCCAGCAGTGTCAGGGGTTTGATATTCTACGAGCAGTACTTC. Translation: CASSVRGLIFYEQYF.

V usage is TRBV19 and J usage is TRBJ2-4; D unresolved. Germline values: CDR1 LNHDA, CDR2 SQIVND (reference sequence). The germline V and J ends were trimmed by 4 bases and 6 bases, with 7 bases remaining between them. The CDR3 contains 12 residues. For the CDR3, the DNA is TGTGCCAGTAGTACGGTGGGAAACATTCAGTACTTC. Protein product: CASSTVGNIQYF.

This clone showed up just a few times. The chain links TRBV10-3 to TRBJ2-5; 10 bases are shared with TRBD2. This CDR3 has 16 residues. The germline gives CDR1 ENHRY, CDR2 SYGVKD. The J segment lost 3 bases and the V segment lost 8 bases, leaving 12 bases of the junction unmatched. The CDR3 bases are TGTGCCATCGCCTCGGCTAGCGGGGGACTGAAAGAGACCCAGTACTTC. Translated: CAIASASGGLKETQYF.

J is TRBJ2-1 and V is TRBV25-1; D not certain. Germline lookup yields CDR1 MGHDK and CDR2 SYGVNS. Trimming took off 8 bases at V and 8 bases at J, with 16 bases between the two ends. The CDR3 runs to 13 residues. CDR3 loop: CASGAWVIDEQFF. For the CDR3, the DNA is TGTGCCAGCGGAGCTTGGGTTATCGATGAGCAGTTCTTC.

The chain has TRBV2 and TRBJ1-2; D is perhaps TRBD1 (6 bases). Trimming took off 6 bases at V and 4 bases at J, with 18 bases between the two ends. Germline V gene lookup returns CDR1 SNHLY and CDR2 FYNNEI. The CDR3 is 15 amino acids. The DNA for the CDR3 is TGTGCCAGCAGCCCAAATCCGACAGGAAGCTATGGCTACACCTTC. Its protein product is CASSPNPTGSYGYTF.